This T cell receptor (beta chain) was retrieved from a study of tumor and adjacent non-tumor tissue in lung cancer listed by TCRdb under 2018. With regard to the full study: By cancer type, the cohort comprised some twelve adenocarcinoma patients, a couple of squamous cell carcinoma patients and 1 small cell lung cancer patient. Using bulk TCRbeta repertoires from around 14 lung cancer patients, the study set lung tumor tissue side by side with matched distant non-tumor lung tissue. Ages among the 15 or so patients ranged from about 30 to 85 years, there were 10 or so men and 5 women, and disease was at TNM stage I to III. In total, sequencing yielded 125,075,908 productive TCRbeta reads, which works out to an average of approximately 4.2 million reads per sample. TCRbeta CDR3 sequencing was performed on thirty paired specimens, with one tumor sample and one normal lung sample collected per patient. What the study reported, not specific to this receptor: TCR diversity was significantly higher in younger patients, and greater tumor TCR diversity was associated with shorter overall survival and shorter disease-free survival. Neither the sequencing platform nor unique molecular identifiers are mentioned in the methods. A significantly larger cumulative share of the repertoire was made up by the top 100 clones in normal lung than in tumor tissue. Significantly higher TCR diversity (inverse Simpson) was observed in tumor tissue than in normal lung tissue (approximately 430 vs 150, P = 0.0075, Mann-Whitney U test). Only around 15 patients were included in the cohort, and the need for larger samples and more detailed clinical data was noted by the authors. Because peripheral blood was not sequenced, the blood TCRbeta repertoires of the lung cancer patients in the study went unexamined.

On this clonotype: No antigen is known for it. One base away there is no much larger clone; base qualities are not given.

The trim is 5 bases for V and 4 bases for J, with a gap of 11 bases between the germline ends. The CDR3 starts with the cysteine, ends with the phenylalanine, and has 13 residues. The sequence is cut down to CDR3 DNA, 39 bases in frame from base 1. The germline V gene sets CDR1 to SGHNT and CDR2 to YENEEA. RNA was isolated from bulk unsorted tissue, and RNA quality was assessed with a NanoDrop ND-1000 and an Agilent 2100. The donors were newly diagnosed lung cancer patients admitted for thoracic surgery in China from August to November 2014 who had not received prior chemotherapy. The study excluded patients who had received radiotherapy or chemotherapy before or who had another cancer at the same time. Pieces of surgical tissue measuring 1-2 cm3 were kept in RNAlater solution and held at -80 degrees C until needed. The library was prepared using multiplex PCR. Reads for this sample came from an Illumina HiSeq 2500. TCRbeta libraries were built by three rounds of nested PCR using primers (Table S4), following protocols modified from ARM-PCR. PCR products of 200-500 bp were gel-excised and purified with the QIAquick gel extraction kit before sequencing. As for the original processing: Reads were cleaned with Trimmomatic, merged with FLASH into complete CDR3 sequences, and assigned to V(D)J germline segments with MiTCR. Clonal diversity was calculated as the inverse Simpson's index using VDJtools. A read counted as productive if the sequence was in-frame and lacked a premature stop codon. The public reads were reanalyzed by TCRdb: fastp trimming at Q25, MiXCR alignment, in-frame beta chains only. Identical CDR3 protein sequences are pooled into one entry, listed with their most common genes and DNA. TCRdb's processing, not the authors' own work, is the source of the V and J calls. For this sample the table gives 84,000 or so distinct CDR3 sequences, of which 61% were detected only once. The ten largest clonotypes hold around 15% of the sample.

The chain uses TRBV11-3 and TRBJ2-5; no D gene can be assigned with confidence. The TCR originated in a man between 70 and 80 years old with non-small cell lung cancer. Sample: lung tumor tissue. The CDR3 amino acid sequence is: CASSPELRETQYF. The nucleotides read TGTGCCAGCAGCCCAGAATTGAGAGAGACCCAGTACTTC. Supplemented by the reference TRBV11-3 and TRBJ2-5 proteins around the CDR3, the complete variable domain is EAGVVQSPRYKIIEKKQPVAFWCNPISGHNTLYWYLQNLGQGPELLIRYENEEAVDDSQLPKDRFSAERLKGVDSTLKIQPAELGDSAVYLCASSPELRETQYFGPGTRLLVL.